This TCR beta chain was sequenced for a study of cytomegalovirus exposure and HLA in healthy donors. This clone was observed a single time. Antigen specificity is unknown. Whole-study findings and limits: Whilst most TCR sequences proved rare, a subset of public TCRs occurred across many donors.

PCR employed 60 Vbeta and 13 Jbeta primers. The repertoire was sequenced with immunoSEQ multiplex PCR; TCRdb's copy has only in-frame clones and lacks some. Of 85,000 to 130,000 clones listed, roughly 80% are singletons. The CDR3 spans 14 residues. The germline V gene has CDR1 SGHVS and CDR2 FNYEAQ. The V gene end was trimmed by 5 bases and the J gene end by 0 bases; junction bases not matched to a gene: 4. The sample taken for sequencing was PBMCs. The TCR sequence derives from a man in his 60s in good health and CMV-seronegative. The chain links TRBV7-6 to TRBJ2-7; 7 nucleotides agree with TRBD1. Here the CDR3 DNA reads TGTGCCAGCAGCCGGGACAGCCTCTCCTACGAGCAGTACTTC. Translation: CASSRDSLSYEQYF.